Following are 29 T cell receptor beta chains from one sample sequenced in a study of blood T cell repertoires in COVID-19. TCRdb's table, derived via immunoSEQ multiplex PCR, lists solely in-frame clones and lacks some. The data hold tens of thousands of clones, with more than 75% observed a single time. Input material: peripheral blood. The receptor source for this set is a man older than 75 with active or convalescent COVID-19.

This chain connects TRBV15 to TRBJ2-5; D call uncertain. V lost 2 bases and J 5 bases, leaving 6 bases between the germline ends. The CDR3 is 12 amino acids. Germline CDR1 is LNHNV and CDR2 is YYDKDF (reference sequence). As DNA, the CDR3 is TGTGCCACCAGCAGACGTCAGGAGACCCAGTACTTC. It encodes CATSRRQETQYF.

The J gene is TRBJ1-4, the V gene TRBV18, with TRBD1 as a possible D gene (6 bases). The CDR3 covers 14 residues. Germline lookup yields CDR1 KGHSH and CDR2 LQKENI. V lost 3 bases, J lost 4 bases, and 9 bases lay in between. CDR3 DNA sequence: TGTGCCAGCTCACCGGTGGACAGTAATGAAAAACTGTTTTTT. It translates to CASSPVDSNEKLFF.

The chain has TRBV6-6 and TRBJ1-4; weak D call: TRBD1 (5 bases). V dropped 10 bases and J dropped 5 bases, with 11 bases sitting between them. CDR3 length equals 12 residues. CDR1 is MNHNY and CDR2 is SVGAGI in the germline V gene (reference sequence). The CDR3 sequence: CATSGGNEKLFF. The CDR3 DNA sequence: TGTGCCACAAGCGGGGGGAATGAAAAACTGTTTTTT.

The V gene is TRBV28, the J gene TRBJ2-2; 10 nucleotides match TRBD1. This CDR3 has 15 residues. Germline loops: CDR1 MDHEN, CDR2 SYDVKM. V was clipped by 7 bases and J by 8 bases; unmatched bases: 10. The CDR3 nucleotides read TGTGCCAGCACCCTACCGACAGGGGGCGTAGGGGAGCTGTTTTTT. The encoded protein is CASTLPTGGVGELFF.

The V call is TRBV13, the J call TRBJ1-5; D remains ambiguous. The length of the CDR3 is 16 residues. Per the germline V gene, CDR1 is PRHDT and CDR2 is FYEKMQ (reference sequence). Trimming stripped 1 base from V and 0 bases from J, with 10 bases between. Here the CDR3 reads CASSLVSGDSNQPQHF. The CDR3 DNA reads TGTGCCAGCAGCTTAGTCTCGGGAGATAGCAATCAGCCCCAGCATTTT.

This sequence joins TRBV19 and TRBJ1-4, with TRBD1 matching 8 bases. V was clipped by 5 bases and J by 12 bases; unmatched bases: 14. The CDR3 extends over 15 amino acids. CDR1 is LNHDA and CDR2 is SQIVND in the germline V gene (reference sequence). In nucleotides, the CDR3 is TGTGCCAGTAGTGGGGTACCCAGGGGGCCCGCGGAACTGTTTTTT. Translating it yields CASSGVPRGPAELFF.

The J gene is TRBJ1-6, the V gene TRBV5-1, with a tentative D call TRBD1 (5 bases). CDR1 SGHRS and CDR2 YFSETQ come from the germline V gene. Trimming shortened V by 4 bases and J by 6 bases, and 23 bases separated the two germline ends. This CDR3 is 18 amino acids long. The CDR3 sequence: CASSPAGYGTDRNSPLHF. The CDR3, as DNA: TGCGCCAGCAGCCCTGCCGGGTATGGGACTGACCGTAATTCACCCCTCCACTTT.

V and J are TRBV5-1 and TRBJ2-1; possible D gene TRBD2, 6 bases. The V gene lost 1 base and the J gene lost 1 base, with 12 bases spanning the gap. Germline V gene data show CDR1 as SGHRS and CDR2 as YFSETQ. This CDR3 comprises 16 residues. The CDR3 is CASSLYPGVSYNEQFF. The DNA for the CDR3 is TGCGCCAGCAGCTTGTATCCGGGAGTGTCCTACAATGAGCAGTTCTTC.

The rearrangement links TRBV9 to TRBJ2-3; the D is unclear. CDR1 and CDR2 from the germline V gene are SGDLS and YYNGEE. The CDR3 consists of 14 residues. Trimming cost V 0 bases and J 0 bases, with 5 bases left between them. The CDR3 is CASSVAISTDTQYF. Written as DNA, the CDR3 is TGTGCCAGCAGCGTAGCAATTAGCACAGATACGCAGTATTTT.

The CDR3 DNA reads TGTGCCAGCAGCCAAGAGGTTTTAGGACTAGCGGGGGGTGACCTGGGAGATACGCAGTATTTT. Protein: CASSQEVLGLAGGDLGDTQYF. The V and J genes are TRBV3-1 (or the pseudogene TRBV3-2) and TRBJ2-3; 14 positions agree with TRBD2. The CDR3 loop spans 21 amino acids. Germline trimming cut 0 bases from V and 5 bases from J; bases unmatched to any gene: 16. CDR1 is LGHDT and CDR2 is YNNKEL in the germline V gene (reference sequence).

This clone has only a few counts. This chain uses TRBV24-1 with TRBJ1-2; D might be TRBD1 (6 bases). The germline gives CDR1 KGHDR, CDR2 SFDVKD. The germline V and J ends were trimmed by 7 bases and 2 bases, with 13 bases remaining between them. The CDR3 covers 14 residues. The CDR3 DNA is TGTGCCACCAGCCTTGGGACACACAACTATGGCTACACCTTC. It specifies CATSLGTHNYGYTF.

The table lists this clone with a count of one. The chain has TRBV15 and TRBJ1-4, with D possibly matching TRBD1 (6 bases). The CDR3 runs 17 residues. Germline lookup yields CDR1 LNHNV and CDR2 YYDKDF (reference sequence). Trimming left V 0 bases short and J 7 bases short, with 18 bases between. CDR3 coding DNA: TGTGCCACCAGCAGAGAGAGGGGAAGACAGGAGATTGAAAAACTGTTTTTT. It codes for CATSRERGRQEIEKLFF.

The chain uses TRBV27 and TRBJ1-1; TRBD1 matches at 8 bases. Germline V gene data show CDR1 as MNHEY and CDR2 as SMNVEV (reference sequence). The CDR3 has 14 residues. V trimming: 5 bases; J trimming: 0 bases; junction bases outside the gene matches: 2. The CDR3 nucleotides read TGTGCCAGCAGTCTGGACAGGGTGAACACTGAAGCTTTCTTT. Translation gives CASSLDRVNTEAFF.

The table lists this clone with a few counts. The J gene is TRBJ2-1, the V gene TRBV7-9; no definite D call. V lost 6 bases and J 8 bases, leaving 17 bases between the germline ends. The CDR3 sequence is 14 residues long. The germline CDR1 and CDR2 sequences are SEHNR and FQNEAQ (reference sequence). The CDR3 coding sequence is TGTGCCAGCAGTCTAGGTGCTGGTCTGGATGAGCAGTTCTTC. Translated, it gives CASSLGAGLDEQFF. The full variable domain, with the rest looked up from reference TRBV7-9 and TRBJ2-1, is DTGVSQNPRHKITKRGQNVTFRCDPISEHNRLYWYRQTLGQGPEFLTYFQNEAQLEKSRLLSDRFSAERPKGSFSTLEIQRTEQGDSAMYLCASSLGAGLDEQFFGPGTRLTVL.

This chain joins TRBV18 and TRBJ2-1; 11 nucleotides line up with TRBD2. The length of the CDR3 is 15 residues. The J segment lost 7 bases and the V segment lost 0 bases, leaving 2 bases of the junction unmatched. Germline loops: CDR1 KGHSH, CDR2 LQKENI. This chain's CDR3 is CASSPPGTSGNEQFF. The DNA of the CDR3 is TGTGCCAGCTCACCACCCGGGACTAGCGGTAATGAGCAGTTCTTC.

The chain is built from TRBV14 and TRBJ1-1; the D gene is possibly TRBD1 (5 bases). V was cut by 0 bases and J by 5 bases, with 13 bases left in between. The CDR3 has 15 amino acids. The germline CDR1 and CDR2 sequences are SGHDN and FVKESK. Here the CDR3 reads CASSQDQGWWTEAFF. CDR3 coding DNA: TGTGCCAGCAGCCAAGATCAGGGTTGGTGGACTGAAGCTTTCTTT.

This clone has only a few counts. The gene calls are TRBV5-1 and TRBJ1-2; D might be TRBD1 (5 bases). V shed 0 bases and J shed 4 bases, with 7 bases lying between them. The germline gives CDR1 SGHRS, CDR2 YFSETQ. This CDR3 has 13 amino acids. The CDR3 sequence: CASSLEDTYGYTF. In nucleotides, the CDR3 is TGCGCCAGCAGCTTGGAGGACACCTATGGCTACACCTTC.

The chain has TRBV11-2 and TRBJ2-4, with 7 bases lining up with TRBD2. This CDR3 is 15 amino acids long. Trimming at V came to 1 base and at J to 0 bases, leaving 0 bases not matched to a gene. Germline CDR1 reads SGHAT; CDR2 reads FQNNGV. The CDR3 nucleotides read TGTGCCAGCAGCTTAGCGGGGGGAGCCAAAAACATTCAGTACTTC. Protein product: CASSLAGGAKNIQYF.

DNA for the CDR3: TGTGCCAGCCTTAACGTTGGGGGGGCCACTGAAGCTTTCTTT. As protein: CASLNVGGATEAFF. The chain uses TRBV19 and TRBJ1-1, with a weak D call TRBD1 (6 bases). V lost 9 bases and J lost 4, with 18 bases in between. The CDR3 totals 14 residues. The germline CDR1 and CDR2 sequences are LNHDA and SQIVND (reference sequence).

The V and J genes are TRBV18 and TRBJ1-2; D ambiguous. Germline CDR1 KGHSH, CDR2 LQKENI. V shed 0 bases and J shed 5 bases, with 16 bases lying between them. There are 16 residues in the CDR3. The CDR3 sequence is CASSPPAGRSNYGYTF. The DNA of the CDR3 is TGTGCCAGCTCACCACCCGCGGGTCGCAGCAATTATGGCTACACCTTC.

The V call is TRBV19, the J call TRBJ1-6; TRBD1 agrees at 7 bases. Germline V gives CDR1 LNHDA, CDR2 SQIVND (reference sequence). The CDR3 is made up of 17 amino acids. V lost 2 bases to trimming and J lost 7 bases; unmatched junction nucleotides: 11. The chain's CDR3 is CASSIRHGTEQNSPLHF. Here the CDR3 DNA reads TGTGCCAGTAGTATAAGACACGGGACAGAACAAAATTCACCCCTCCACTTT.

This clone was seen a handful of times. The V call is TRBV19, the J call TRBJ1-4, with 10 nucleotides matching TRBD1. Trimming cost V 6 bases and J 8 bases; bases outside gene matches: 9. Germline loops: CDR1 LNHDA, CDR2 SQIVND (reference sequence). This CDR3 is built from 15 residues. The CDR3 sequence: CASSTSTGGGEKLFF. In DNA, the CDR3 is TGTGCCAGTAGCACCTCGACAGGGGGCGGGGAAAAACTGTTTTTT.

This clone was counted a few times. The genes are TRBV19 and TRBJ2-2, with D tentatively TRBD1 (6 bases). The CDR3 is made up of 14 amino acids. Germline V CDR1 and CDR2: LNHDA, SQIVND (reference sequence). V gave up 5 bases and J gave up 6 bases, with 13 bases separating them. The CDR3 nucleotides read TGTGCCAGTAGTCTGCAGGGGTTCCCCGGGGAGCTGTTTTTT. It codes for CASSLQGFPGELFF. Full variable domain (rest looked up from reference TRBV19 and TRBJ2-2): DGGITQSPKYLFRKEGQNVTLSCEQNLNHDAMYWYRQDPGQGLRLIYYSQIVNDFQKGDIAEGYSVSREKKESFPLTVTSAQKNPTAFYLCASSLQGFPGELFFGEGSRLTVL.

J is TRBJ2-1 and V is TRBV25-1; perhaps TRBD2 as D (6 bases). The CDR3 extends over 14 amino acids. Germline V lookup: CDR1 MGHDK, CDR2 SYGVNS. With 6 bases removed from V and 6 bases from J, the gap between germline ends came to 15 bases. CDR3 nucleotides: TGTGCCAGCAGAGGAGGGCTCGGGGGCAATGAGCAGTTCTTC. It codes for CASRGGLGGNEQFF. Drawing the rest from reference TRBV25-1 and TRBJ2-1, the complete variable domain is EADIYQTPRYLVIGTGKKITLECSQTMGHDKMYWYQQDPGMELHLIHYSYGVNSTEKGDLSSESTVSRIRTEHFPLTLESARPSHTSQYLCASRGGLGGNEQFFGPGTRLTVL.

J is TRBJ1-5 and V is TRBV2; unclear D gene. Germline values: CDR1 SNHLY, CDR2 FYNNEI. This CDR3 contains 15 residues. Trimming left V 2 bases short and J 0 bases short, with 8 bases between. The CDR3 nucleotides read TGTGCCAGCAGTGAACGAGTGATTAGCAATCAGCCCCAGCATTTT. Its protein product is CASSERVISNQPQHF.

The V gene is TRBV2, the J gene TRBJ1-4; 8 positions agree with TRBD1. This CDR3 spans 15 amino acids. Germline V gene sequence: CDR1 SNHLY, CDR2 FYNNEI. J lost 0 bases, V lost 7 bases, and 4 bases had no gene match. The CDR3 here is CASTLQGATNEKLFF. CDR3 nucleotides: TGTGCCAGCACGTTACAGGGGGCAACTAATGAAAAACTGTTTTTT. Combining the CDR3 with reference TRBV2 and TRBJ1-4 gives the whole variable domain EPEVTQTPSHQVTQMGQEVILRCVPISNHLYFYWYRQILGQKVEFLVSFYNNEISEKSEIFDDQFSVERPDGSNFTLKIRSTKLEDSAMYFCASTLQGATNEKLFFGSGTQLSVL.

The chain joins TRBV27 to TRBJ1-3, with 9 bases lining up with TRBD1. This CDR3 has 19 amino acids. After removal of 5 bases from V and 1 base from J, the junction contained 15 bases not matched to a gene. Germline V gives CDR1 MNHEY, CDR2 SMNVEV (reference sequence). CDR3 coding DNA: TGTGCCAGCAGTAAATCCGGGACAGGGTATTATTCTTCTGGAAACACCATATATTTT. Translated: CASSKSGTGYYSSGNTIYF.

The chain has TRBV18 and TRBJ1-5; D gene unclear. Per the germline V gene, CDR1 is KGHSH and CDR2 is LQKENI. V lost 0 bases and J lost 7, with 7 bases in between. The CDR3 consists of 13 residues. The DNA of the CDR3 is TGTGCCAGCTCACCACCGAGTTCCCAGCCCCAGCATTTT. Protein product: CASSPPSSQPQHF.

CDR3 in amino acids: CASSLGLGTGQTEQFF. The DNA of the CDR3 is TGTGCCAGCAGCTTAGGACTCGGGACAGGGCAGACTGAGCAGTTCTTC. The chain uses TRBV7-9 and TRBJ2-1, with TRBD1 matching 9 bases. Germline lookup yields CDR1 SEHNR and CDR2 FQNEAQ (reference sequence). The CDR3 has 16 amino acids. V shed 1 base, J shed 9 bases, and the junction held 10 bases outside the gene matches.